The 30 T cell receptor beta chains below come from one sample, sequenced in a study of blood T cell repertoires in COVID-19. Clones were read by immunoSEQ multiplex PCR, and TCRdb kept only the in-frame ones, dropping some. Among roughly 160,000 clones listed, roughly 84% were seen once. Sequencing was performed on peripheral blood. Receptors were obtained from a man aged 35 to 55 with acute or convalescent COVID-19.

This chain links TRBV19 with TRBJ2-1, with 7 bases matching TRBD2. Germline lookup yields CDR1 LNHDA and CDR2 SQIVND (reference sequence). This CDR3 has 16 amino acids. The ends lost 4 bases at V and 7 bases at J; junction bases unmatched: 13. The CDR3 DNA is TGTGCCAGTAGTACTTACACTAGCGCTGTGGGTAATGAGCAGTTCTTC. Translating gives CASSTYTSAVGNEQFF.

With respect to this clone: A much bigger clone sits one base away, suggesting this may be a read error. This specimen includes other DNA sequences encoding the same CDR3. Written as DNA, the CDR3 is TGTGCCAGCAGCTCGGACACCGGGGAGCTGTTTTTT. It translates to CASSSDTGELFF. V is TRBV11-3 and J is TRBJ2-2; D uncertain. V gave up 4 bases and J gave up 3 bases, with 3 bases separating them. The V gene's germline CDR1 is SGHNT and CDR2 YENEEA. CDR3 length: 12 residues.

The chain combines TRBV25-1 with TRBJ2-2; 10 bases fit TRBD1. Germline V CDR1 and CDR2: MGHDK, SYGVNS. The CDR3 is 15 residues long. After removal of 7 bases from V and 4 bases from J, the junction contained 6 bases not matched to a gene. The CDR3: CASIGQGDSTGELFF. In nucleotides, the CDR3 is TGTGCCAGCATCGGACAGGGGGATTCCACCGGGGAGCTGTTTTTT.

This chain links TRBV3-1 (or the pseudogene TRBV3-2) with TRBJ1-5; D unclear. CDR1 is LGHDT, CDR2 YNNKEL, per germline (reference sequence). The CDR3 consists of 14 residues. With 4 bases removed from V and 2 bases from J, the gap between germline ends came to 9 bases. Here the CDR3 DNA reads TGTGCCAGCAGCCTCTCAGGCGGCAATCAGCCCCAGCATTTT. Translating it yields CASSLSGGNQPQHF.

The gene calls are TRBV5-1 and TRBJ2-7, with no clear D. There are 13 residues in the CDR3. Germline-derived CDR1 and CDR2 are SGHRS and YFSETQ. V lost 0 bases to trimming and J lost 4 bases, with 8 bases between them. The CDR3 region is CASSLADTYEQYF. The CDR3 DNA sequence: TGCGCCAGCAGCTTGGCCGACACGTACGAGCAGTACTTC.

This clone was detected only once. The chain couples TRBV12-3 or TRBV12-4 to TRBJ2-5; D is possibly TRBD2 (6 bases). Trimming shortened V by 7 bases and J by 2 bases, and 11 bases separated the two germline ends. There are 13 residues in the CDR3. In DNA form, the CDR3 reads TGTGCCAGCACCGTACGGGGGCAAGAGACCCAGTACTTC. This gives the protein CASTVRGQETQYF.

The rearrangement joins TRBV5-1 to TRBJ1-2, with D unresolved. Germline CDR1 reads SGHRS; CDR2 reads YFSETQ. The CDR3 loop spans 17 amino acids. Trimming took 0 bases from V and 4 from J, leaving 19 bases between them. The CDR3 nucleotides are TGCGCCAGCAGCTTGGGCCCCACGGGAACGCCGGGCTATGGCTACACCTTC. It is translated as CASSLGPTGTPGYGYTF.

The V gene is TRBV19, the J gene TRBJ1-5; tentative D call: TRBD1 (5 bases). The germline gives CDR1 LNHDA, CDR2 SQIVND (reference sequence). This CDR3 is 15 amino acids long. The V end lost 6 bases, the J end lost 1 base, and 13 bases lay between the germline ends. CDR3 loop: CASRKGEVSNQPQHF. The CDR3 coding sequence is TGTGCCAGTAGGAAAGGGGAAGTCAGCAATCAGCCCCAGCATTTT.

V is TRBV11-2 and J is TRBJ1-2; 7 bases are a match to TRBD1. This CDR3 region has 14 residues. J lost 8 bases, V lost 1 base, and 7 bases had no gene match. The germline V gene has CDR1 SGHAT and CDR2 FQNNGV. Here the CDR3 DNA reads TGTGCCAGCAGCTTAGGTCCCAGGGGGGACGGCTACACCTTC. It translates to CASSLGPRGDGYTF.

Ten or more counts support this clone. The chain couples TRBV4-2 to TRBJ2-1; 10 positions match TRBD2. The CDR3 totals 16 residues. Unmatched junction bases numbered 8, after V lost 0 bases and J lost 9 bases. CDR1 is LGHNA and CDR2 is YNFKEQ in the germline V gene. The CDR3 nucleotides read TGTGCCAGCAGCCAAGATCCCAGCGGGGGGGTCGGTGAGCAGTTCTTC. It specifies CASSQDPSGGVGEQFF.

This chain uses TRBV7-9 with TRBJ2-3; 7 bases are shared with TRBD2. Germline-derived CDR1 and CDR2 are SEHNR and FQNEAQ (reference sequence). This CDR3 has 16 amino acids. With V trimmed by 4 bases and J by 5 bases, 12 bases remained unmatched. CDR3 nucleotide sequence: TGTGCCAGCAGCTACCGGGGGGAGGGAGGCGGAGATACGCAGTATTTT. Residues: CASSYRGEGGGDTQYF.

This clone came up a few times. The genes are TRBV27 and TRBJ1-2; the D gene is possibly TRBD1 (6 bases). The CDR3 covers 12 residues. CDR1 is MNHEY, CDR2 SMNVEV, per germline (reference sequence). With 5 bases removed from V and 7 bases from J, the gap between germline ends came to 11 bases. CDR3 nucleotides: TGTGCCAGCAGTCAGGGGTACGGTGGCTACACCTTC. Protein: CASSQGYGGYTF.

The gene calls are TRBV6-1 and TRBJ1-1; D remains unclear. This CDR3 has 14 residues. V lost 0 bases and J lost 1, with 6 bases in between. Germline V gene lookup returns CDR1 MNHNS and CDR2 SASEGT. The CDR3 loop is CASSEARGNTEAFF. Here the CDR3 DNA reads TGTGCCAGCAGTGAAGCGCGGGGGAACACTGAAGCTTTCTTT.

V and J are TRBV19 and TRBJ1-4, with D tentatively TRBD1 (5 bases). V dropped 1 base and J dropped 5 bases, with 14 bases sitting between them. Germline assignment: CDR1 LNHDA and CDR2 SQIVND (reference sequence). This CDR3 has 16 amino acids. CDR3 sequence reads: CASSIAETAQNEKLFF. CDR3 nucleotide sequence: TGTGCCAGTAGTATAGCGGAGACAGCTCAAAATGAAAAACTGTTTTTT.

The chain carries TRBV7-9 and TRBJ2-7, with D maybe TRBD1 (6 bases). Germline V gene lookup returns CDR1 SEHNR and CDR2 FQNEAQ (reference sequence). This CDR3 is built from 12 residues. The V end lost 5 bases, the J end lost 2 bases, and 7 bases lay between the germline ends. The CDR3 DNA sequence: TGTGCCAGCAGCCGGGACACCTACGAGCAGTACTTC. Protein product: CASSRDTYEQYF.

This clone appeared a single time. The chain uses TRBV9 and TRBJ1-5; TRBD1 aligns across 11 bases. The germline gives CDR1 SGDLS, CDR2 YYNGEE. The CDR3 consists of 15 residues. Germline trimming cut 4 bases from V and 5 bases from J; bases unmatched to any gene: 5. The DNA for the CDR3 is TGTGCCAGCAGCTTCGGACAGGGGGCAGATCAGCCCCAGCATTTT. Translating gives CASSFGQGADQPQHF.

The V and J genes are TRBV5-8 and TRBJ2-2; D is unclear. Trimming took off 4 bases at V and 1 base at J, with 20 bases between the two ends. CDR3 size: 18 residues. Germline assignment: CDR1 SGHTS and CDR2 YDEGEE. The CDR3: CASSRPGSSRGNTGELFF. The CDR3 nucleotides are TGTGCCAGCAGCAGACCCGGGTCCTCACGCGGGAACACCGGGGAGCTGTTTTTT.

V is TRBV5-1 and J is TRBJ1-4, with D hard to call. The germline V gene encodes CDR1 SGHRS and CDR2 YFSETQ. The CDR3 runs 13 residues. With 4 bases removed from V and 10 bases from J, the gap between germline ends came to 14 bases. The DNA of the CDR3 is TGCGCCAGCAGCCCGGAGGCGGACGTAAAACTGTTTTTT. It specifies CASSPEADVKLFF.

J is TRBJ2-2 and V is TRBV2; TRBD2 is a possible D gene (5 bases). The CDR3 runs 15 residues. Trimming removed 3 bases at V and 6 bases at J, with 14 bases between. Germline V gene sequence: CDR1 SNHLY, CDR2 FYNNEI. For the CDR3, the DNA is TGTGCCAGCAGTGATACGCGGGTGATTCCCGGGGAGCTGTTTTTT. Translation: CASSDTRVIPGELFF. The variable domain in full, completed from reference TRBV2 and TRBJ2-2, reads EPEVTQTPSHQVTQMGQEVILRCVPISNHLYFYWYRQILGQKVEFLVSFYNNEISEKSEIFDDQFSVERPDGSNFTLKIRSTKLEDSAMYFCASSDTRVIPGELFFGEGSRLTVL.

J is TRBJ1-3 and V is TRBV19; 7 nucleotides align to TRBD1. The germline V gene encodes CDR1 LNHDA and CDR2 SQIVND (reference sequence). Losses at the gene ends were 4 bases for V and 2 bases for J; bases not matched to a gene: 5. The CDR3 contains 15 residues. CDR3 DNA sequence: TGTGCCAGTAGTACATCCGGGACAGCTGGAAACACCATATATTTT. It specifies CASSTSGTAGNTIYF. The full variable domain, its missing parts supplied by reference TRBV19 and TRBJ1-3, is DGGITQSPKYLFRKEGQNVTLSCEQNLNHDAMYWYRQDPGQGLRLIYYSQIVNDFQKGDIAEGYSVSREKKESFPLTVTSAQKNPTAFYLCASSTSGTAGNTIYFGEGSWLTVV.

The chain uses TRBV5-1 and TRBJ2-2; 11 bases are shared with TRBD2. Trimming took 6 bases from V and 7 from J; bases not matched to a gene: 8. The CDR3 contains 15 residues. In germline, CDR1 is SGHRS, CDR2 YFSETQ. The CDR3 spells CASTNLAGGVGELFF. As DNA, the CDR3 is TGCGCCAGCACCAATCTAGCGGGGGGAGTCGGGGAGCTGTTTTTT.

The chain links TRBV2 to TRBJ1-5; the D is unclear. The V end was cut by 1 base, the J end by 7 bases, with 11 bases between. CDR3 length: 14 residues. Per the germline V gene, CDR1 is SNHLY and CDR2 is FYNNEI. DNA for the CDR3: TGTGCCAGCAGTGAAGATATGACATACCAGCCCCAGCATTTT. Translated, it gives CASSEDMTYQPQHF.

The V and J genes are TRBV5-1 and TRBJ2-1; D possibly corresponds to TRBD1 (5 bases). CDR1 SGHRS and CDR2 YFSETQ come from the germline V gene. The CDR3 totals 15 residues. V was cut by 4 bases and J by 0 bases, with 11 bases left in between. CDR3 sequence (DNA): TGCGCCAGCAGCCCGGACACAAGCTCCTACAATGAGCAGTTCTTC. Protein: CASSPDTSSYNEQFF.

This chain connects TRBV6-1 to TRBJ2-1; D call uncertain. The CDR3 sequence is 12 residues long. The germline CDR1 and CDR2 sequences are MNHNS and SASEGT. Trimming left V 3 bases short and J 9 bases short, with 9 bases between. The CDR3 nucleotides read TGTGCCAGCAGTGAGAGAGCGATTGAGCAGTTCTTC. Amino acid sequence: CASSERAIEQFF.

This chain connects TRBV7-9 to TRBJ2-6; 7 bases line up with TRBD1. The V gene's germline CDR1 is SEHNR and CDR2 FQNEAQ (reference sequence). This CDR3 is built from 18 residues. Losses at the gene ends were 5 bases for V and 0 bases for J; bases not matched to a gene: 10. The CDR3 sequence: CASSRKGQTGSGANVLTF. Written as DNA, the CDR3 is TGTGCCAGCAGCCGCAAGGGACAGACTGGCTCTGGGGCCAACGTCCTGACTTTC.

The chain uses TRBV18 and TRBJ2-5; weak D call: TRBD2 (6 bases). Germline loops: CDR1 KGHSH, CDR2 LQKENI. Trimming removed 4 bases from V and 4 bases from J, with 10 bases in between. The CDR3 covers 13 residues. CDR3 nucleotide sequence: TGTGCCAGCTCACGGTCGGGAGTAGAGACCCAGTACTTC. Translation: CASSRSGVETQYF.

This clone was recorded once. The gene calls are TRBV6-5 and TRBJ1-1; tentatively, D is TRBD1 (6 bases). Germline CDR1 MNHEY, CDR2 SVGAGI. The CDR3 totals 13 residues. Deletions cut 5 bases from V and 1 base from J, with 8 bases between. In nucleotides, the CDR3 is TGTGCCAGCAGTAAACAGGGGAACACTGAAGCTTTCTTT. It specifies CASSKQGNTEAFF.

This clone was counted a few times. The CDR3 spells CASTLVGGGYTF. The CDR3 region has the DNA TGTGCCAGCACCTTGGTAGGGGGAGGCTACACCTTC. V usage is TRBV2 and J usage is TRBJ1-2, with a possible D match to TRBD1 (6 bases). V was shortened by 7 bases and J by 8 bases, with 14 bases between the two germline ends. There are 12 residues in the CDR3. CDR1 is SNHLY and CDR2 is FYNNEI in the germline V gene.

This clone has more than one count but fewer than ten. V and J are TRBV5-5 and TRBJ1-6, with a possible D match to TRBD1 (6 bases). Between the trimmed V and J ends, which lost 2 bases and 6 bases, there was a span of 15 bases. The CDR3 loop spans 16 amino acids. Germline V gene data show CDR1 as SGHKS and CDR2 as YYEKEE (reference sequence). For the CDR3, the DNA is TGTGCCAGCAGCTTTATACAGGGAAAGGGTAATTCACCCCTCCACTTT. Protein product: CASSFIQGKGNSPLHF. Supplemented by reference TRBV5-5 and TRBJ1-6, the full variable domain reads DAGVTQSPTHLIKTRGQQVTLRCSPISGHKSVSWYQQVLGQGPQFIFQYYEKEERGRGNFPDRFSARQFPNYSSELNVNALLLGDSALYLCASSFIQGKGNSPLHFGNGTRLTVT.

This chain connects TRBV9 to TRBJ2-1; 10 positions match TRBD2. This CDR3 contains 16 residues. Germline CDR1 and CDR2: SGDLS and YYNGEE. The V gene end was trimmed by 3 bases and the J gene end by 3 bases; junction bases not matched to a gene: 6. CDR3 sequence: CASSAPSGGYYNEQFF. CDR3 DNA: TGTGCCAGCAGCGCACCTAGCGGGGGTTACTACAATGAGCAGTTCTTC. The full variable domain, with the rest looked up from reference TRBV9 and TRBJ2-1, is DSGVTQTPKHLITATGQRVTLRCSPRSGDLSVYWYQQSLDQGLQFLIQYYNGEERAKGNILERFSAQQFPDLHSELNLSSLELGDSALYFCASSAPSGGYYNEQFFGPGTRLTVL.